Shown below are 28 T cell receptor beta chains from a single sample sequenced in a study of T cell responses to AZD1222 COVID-19 vaccine. Assay: immunoSEQ multiplex PCR; the TCRdb copy retains only in-frame clones and omits some. The sample consists of about 150,000 clones, roughly 92% of them appearing once. Sequencing was performed on peripheral blood, taken on day 0 of AZD1222 vaccination. These receptor sequences come from an adult in good health.

This rearrangement joins TRBV7-2 to TRBJ2-3; D not resolved. Trimming pared 5 bases from V and 5 bases from J, leaving 8 bases between. The CDR3 spans 12 residues. CDR1 is SGHTA, CDR2 FQGNSA, per germline. Here the CDR3 reads CASSLLRDTQYF. CDR3 bases: TGTGCCAGCAGCCTGCTTCGAGATACGCAGTATTTT.

The chain joins TRBV9 to TRBJ2-2; D is perhaps TRBD1 (7 bases). CDR3 length: 16 residues. V lost 2 bases and J lost 4, with 15 bases in between. Germline V gives CDR1 SGDLS, CDR2 YYNGEE. The CDR3 loop reads CASSVFPGGITGELFF. CDR3 bases: TGTGCCAGCAGCGTCTTTCCAGGGGGGATCACCGGGGAGCTGTTTTTT. The complete variable domain, with remaining parts taken from reference TRBV9 and TRBJ2-2, reads DSGVTQTPKHLITATGQRVTLRCSPRSGDLSVYWYQQSLDQGLQFLIQYYNGEERAKGNILERFSAQQFPDLHSELNLSSLELGDSALYFCASSVFPGGITGELFFGEGSRLTVL.

The chain employs TRBV11-2 and TRBJ1-6; 10 nucleotides line up with TRBD1. Germline V lookup: CDR1 SGHAT, CDR2 FQNNGV. The CDR3 runs to 17 residues. J was trimmed by 0 bases and V by 5 bases; bases with no gene match: 4. The CDR3 nucleotides are TGTGCCAGCAGCCTATGGACAGGGGGCTCCTATAATTCACCCCTCCACTTT. It specifies CASSLWTGGSYNSPLHF.

The chain joins TRBV5-4 to TRBJ2-7; D perhaps matches TRBD1 (5 bases). Trimming removed 0 bases from V and 3 bases from J, with 10 bases in between. The CDR3 sequence is 14 residues long. Germline V lookup: CDR1 SGHNT, CDR2 YYREEE (reference sequence). The CDR3 sequence is CASSLDQGNYEQYF. The CDR3 nucleotides are TGTGCCAGCAGCTTGGATCAGGGAAACTACGAGCAGTACTTC. Combining the CDR3 with reference TRBV5-4 and TRBJ2-7 gives the whole variable domain ETGVTQSPTHLIKTRGQQVTLRCSSQSGHNTVSWYQQALGQGPQFIFQYYREEENGRGNFPPRFSGLQFPNYSSELNVNALELDDSALYLCASSLDQGNYEQYFGPGTRLTVT.

The chain couples TRBV30 to TRBJ1-6, with D possibly matching TRBD1 (5 bases). Looked up from germline, CDR1 is GTSNPN and CDR2 is SVGIG (reference sequence). The CDR3 length is 13 residues. Trimming removed 2 bases from V and 7 bases from J, with 9 bases in between. CDR3 nucleotide sequence: TGTGCCTGGAGTAGACAGACCAATTCACCCCTCCACTTT. Protein product: CAWSRQTNSPLHF. The full variable domain, completed using reference TRBV30 and TRBJ1-6, is SQTIHQWPATLVQPVGSPLSLECTVEGTSNPNLYWYRQAAGRGLQLLFYSVGIGQISSEVPQNLSASRPQDRQFILSSKKLLLSDSGFYLCAWSRQTNSPLHFGNGTRLTVT.

This sequence joins TRBV9 and TRBJ1-2; 9 nucleotides match TRBD1. Per the germline V gene, CDR1 is SGDLS and CDR2 is YYNGEE. This CDR3 has 16 residues. V gave up 3 bases and J gave up 0 bases; unmatched junction bases: 6. The CDR3 is CASSGWRQGANYGYTF. In DNA form, the CDR3 reads TGTGCCAGCAGCGGATGGCGACAGGGGGCTAACTATGGCTACACCTTC.

The CDR3: CASSSGQLSGNTIYF. The CDR3 DNA is TGTGCCAGCAGCTCTGGACAGCTCTCTGGAAACACCATATATTTT. The chain has TRBV11-2 and TRBJ1-3; D is perhaps TRBD1 (6 bases). This CDR3 contains 15 residues. Germline V CDR1 and CDR2: SGHAT, FQNNGV. V was clipped by 4 bases and J by 0 bases, with 10 bases between them.

This chain links TRBV3-1 (or the pseudogene TRBV3-2) with TRBJ2-2; perhaps D is TRBD1 or TRBD2 (5 bases each). Germline CDR1 reads LGHDT; CDR2 reads YNNKEL (reference sequence). CDR3 size: 18 residues. V lost 0 bases and J 4 bases, leaving 18 bases between the germline ends. The CDR3 coding sequence is TGTGCCAGCAGCCAAGAAAGGCTTCGGGACCAGGCCACCGGGGAGCTGTTTTTT. Its protein is CASSQERLRDQATGELFF.

The chain is built from TRBV25-1 and TRBJ1-6; 9 bases are shared with TRBD1. Losses at the gene ends were 4 bases for V and 7 bases for J; bases not matched to a gene: 5. Germline CDR1 reads MGHDK; CDR2 reads SYGVNS. The CDR3 extends over 15 amino acids. The CDR3 reads CASSALGQGNSPLHF. The CDR3 nucleotides read TGTGCCAGCAGTGCCCTGGGACAGGGCAATTCACCCCTCCACTTT.

The chain is built from TRBV5-4 and TRBJ2-5; 9 bases align to TRBD1. The germline V gene encodes CDR1 SGHNT and CDR2 YYREEE (reference sequence). The CDR3 is made up of 15 amino acids. Losses at the gene ends were 4 bases for V and 5 bases for J; bases not matched to a gene: 9. CDR3 coding DNA: TGTGCCAGCAGCACCTTACAGGGGGCATGGGAGACCCAGTACTTC. Residues: CASSTLQGAWETQYF.

The V call is TRBV10-3, the J call TRBJ1-2; TRBD1 matches at 12 bases. The ends lost 4 bases at V and 5 bases at J; junction bases unmatched: 5. The germline V gene has CDR1 ENHRY and CDR2 SYGVKD. This CDR3 comprises 15 residues. The CDR3 spells CAISGGDRGLYGYTF. The DNA of the CDR3 is TGTGCCATCAGTGGCGGGGACAGGGGGCTGTATGGCTACACCTTC.

In its sample, this clone was seen a few times. The chain couples TRBV5-4 to TRBJ1-1; no definite D call. The CDR3 spans 14 residues. From germline, CDR1 is SGHNT and CDR2 YYREEE (reference sequence). V was shortened by 0 bases and J by 1 base, with 7 bases between the two germline ends. CDR3 amino acids: CASSLEPSNTEAFF. CDR3 coding DNA: TGTGCCAGCAGCTTGGAGCCTTCGAACACTGAAGCTTTCTTT.

This clone was seen a single time. The CDR3 bases are TGTGCCAGCAGCTTGGCCATTGTGGGACAGTCTGTTCTCCTTAATGAAAAACTGTTTTTT. Translated, it gives CASSLAIVGQSVLLNEKLFF. The chain joins TRBV5-8 to TRBJ1-4; 7 nucleotides line up with TRBD1. The CDR3 totals 20 residues. Germline CDR1 SGHTS, CDR2 YDEGEE. The V segment lost 0 bases and the J segment 4 bases; nucleotides outside the gene matches: 18.

The J gene is TRBJ2-7, the V gene TRBV19, with 8 bases identical to TRBD1. Unmatched junction bases numbered 8, after V lost 4 bases and J lost 6 bases. Per the germline V gene, CDR1 is LNHDA and CDR2 is SQIVND (reference sequence). CDR3 size: 14 residues. The CDR3 spells CASSTGTGYIEQYF. CDR3 DNA: TGTGCCAGTAGTACCGGGACAGGCTATATCGAGCAGTACTTC.

V gene TRBV19 combines with J gene TRBJ1-1; D unclear. This CDR3 contains 14 residues. Germline CDR1 reads LNHDA; CDR2 reads SQIVND (reference sequence). V dropped 7 bases and J dropped 2 bases, with 14 bases sitting between them. CDR3 sequence (DNA): TGTGCCAGTACCTTGGGGAAGAGAAACACTGAAGCTTTCTTT. Translated, it gives CASTLGKRNTEAFF.

This chain connects TRBV18 to TRBJ1-2; D call uncertain. Trimming pared 3 bases from V and 0 bases from J, leaving 14 bases between. CDR1 KGHSH and CDR2 LQKENI come from the germline V gene. This CDR3 spans 16 amino acids. The CDR3 sequence: CASSPVNSPANYGYTF. CDR3 in DNA: TGTGCCAGCTCACCTGTCAACTCCCCAGCTAACTATGGCTACACCTTC.

The chain recombines TRBV21-1 with TRBJ2-2; the table's TRBD1 call for D was not verified on the DNA. TRBV21-1 is deemed a pseudogene. CDR3 size: 17 residues. The CDR3 protein is CASSKSPGRSNTGELFF. The CDR3, as DNA: TGTGCCAGCAGCAAATCCCCAGGGCGAAGCAACACCGGGGAGCTGTTTTTT.

The chain couples TRBV15 to TRBJ2-3; 7 bases are shared with TRBD2. The CDR3 sequence is 16 residues long. J gave up 1 base and V 4 bases, and 8 bases lay outside the gene matches. Per the germline V gene, CDR1 is LNHNV and CDR2 is YYDKDF (reference sequence). The CDR3, as DNA: TGTGCCACCAGCACGATAGCGGGCACGGGCACAGATACGCAGTATTTT. Residues: CATSTIAGTGTDTQYF.

The chain joins TRBV27 to TRBJ2-7; TRBD1 matches 11 bases. The trim removed 2 bases at V and 4 bases at J, leaving 4 bases unmatched. Germline-derived CDR1 and CDR2 are MNHEY and SMNVEV (reference sequence). The CDR3 totals 15 residues. The CDR3 DNA follows: TGTGCCAGCAGTTTAGGGACAGGGGGTTGGTACGAGCAGTACTTC. This gives the protein CASSLGTGGWYEQYF.

The rearrangement joins TRBV27 to TRBJ2-7; 8 nucleotides line up with TRBD1. There are 15 residues in the CDR3. Germline CDR1 MNHEY, CDR2 SMNVEV (reference sequence). V shed 5 bases, J shed 0 bases, and the junction held 6 bases outside the gene matches. The CDR3 loop reads CASSTTGGTSYEQYF. CDR3 in DNA: TGTGCCAGCAGTACAACAGGGGGGACCTCCTACGAGCAGTACTTC.

The V and J genes are TRBV7-9 and TRBJ1-1; a possible D gene is TRBD1 (5 bases). V lost 3 bases, J lost 4 bases, and 18 bases lay in between. Germline CDR1 is SEHNR and CDR2 is FQNEAQ (reference sequence). The CDR3 totals 16 residues. The CDR3 sequence: CASSLGTPTFGTEAFF. CDR3 DNA sequence: TGTGCCAGCAGCTTGGGGACCCCCACCTTCGGCACTGAAGCTTTCTTT.

This chain uses TRBV7-3 with TRBJ2-1, with D possibly being TRBD2 (5 bases). This CDR3 contains 15 residues. Germline loops: CDR1 SGHTA, CDR2 FQGTGA. V dropped 5 bases and J dropped 1 base, with 12 bases sitting between them. In DNA, the CDR3 is TGTGCCAGCAGCAAAAGGACTTTTTCCTACAATGAGCAGTTCTTC. Amino acids: CASSKRTFSYNEQFF.

The chain recombines TRBV5-1 with TRBJ1-3; D may be TRBD1 (6 bases). Germline CDR1 reads SGHRS; CDR2 reads YFSETQ. The CDR3 consists of 13 residues. V was trimmed by 4 bases and J by 5 bases, leaving 10 bases between them. Written as DNA, the CDR3 is TGCGCCAGCAGCAGAGACAGGAGAAACACCATATATTTT. This gives the protein CASSRDRRNTIYF.

V gene TRBV21-1 combines with J gene TRBJ2-7; no DNA check was done on the table's D call, TRBD2. TRBV21-1 is a documented pseudogene. The CDR3 runs to 14 residues. The CDR3 is CASSSRTSGYEQYF. The CDR3 DNA follows: TGTGCCAGCAGCTCTCGGACTAGCGGTTACGAGCAGTACTTC.

V gene TRBV27 combines with J gene TRBJ2-2; D is possibly TRBD1 (5 bases). Germline V gene sequence: CDR1 MNHEY, CDR2 SMNVEV (reference sequence). CDR3 length equals 16 residues. V shed 0 bases and J shed 4 bases, with 12 bases lying between them. CDR3 nucleotide sequence: TGTGCCAGCAGTTTATCAAGGGGCCGGAGCACCGGGGAGCTGTTTTTT. This codes for CASSLSRGRSTGELFF.

The genes are TRBV4-1 and TRBJ1-1; possibly TRBD1 for D (5 bases). Germline values: CDR1 MGHRA, CDR2 YSYEKL. With 3 bases removed from V and 2 bases from J, the gap between germline ends came to 13 bases. The CDR3 runs 15 residues. CDR3 DNA: TGCGCCAGCAGCCACCAACGGGGGACTAACACTGAAGCTTTCTTT. It yields the protein CASSHQRGTNTEAFF.

J is TRBJ1-1 and V is TRBV18; TRBD1 might be the D (6 bases). This CDR3 has 17 amino acids. The V and J ends lost 1 base and 0 bases respectively, with 15 bases between them. From germline, CDR1 is KGHSH and CDR2 LQKENI. Here the CDR3 reads CASSPRNGRQVNTEAFF. The CDR3 DNA follows: TGTGCCAGCTCACCACGAAACGGAAGACAGGTGAACACTGAAGCTTTCTTT.

V and J are TRBV27 and TRBJ1-1; D call uncertain. V gave up 5 bases and J gave up 0 bases, with 10 bases separating them. This CDR3 comprises 14 residues. Germline V lookup: CDR1 MNHEY, CDR2 SMNVEV (reference sequence). CDR3 nucleotides: TGTGCCAGCAGTCCCCGCATCATGAACACTGAAGCTTTCTTT. This gives the protein CASSPRIMNTEAFF.